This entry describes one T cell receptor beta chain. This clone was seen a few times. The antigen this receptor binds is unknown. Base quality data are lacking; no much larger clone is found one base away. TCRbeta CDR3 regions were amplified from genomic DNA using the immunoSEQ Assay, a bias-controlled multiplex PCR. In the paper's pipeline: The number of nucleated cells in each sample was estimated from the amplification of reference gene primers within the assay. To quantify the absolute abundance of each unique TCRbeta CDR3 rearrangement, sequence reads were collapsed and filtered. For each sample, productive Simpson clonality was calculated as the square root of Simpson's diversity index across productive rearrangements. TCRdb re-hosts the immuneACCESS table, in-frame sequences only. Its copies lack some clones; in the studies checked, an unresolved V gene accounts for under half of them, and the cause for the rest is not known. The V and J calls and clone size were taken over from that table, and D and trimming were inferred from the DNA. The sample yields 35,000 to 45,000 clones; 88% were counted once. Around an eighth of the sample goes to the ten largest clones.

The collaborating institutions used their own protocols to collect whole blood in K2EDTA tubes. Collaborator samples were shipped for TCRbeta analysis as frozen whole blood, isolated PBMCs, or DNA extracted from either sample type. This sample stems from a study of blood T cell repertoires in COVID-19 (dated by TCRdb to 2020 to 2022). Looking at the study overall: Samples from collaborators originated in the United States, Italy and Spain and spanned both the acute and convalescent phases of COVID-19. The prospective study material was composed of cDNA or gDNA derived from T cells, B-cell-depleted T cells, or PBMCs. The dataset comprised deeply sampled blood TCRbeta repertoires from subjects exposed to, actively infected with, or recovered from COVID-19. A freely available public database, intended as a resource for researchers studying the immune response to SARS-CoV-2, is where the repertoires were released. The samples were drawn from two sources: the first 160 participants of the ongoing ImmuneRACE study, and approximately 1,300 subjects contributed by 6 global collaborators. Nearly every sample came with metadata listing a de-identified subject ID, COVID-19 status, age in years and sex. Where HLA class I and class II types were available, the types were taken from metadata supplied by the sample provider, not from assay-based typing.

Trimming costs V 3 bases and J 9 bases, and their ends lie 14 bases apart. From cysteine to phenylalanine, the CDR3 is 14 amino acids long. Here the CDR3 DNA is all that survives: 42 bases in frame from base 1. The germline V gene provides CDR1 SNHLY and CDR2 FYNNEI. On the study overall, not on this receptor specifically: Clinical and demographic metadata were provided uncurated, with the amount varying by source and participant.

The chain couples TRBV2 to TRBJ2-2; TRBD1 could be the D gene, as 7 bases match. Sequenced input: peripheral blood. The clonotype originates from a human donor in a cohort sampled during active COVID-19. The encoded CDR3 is CASSDGRGVWELFF. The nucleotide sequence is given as TGTGCCAGCAGTGATGGCAGGGGGGTGTGGGAGCTGTTTTTT.